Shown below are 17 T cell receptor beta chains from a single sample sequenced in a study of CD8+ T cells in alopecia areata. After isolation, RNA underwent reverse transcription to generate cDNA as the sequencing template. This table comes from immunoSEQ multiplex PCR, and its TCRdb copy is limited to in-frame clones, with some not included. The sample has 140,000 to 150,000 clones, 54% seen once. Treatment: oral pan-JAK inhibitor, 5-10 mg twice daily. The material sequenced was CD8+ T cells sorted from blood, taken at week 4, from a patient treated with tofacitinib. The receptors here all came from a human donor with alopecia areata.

CDR3 residues: CASSRGDSPLHF. DNA for the CDR3: TGTGCCAGCAGCCGAGGGGATTCACCCCTCCACTTT. This sequence joins TRBV5-4 and TRBJ1-6; D possibly corresponds to TRBD1 (5 bases). The CDR3 sequence is 12 residues long. CDR1 SGHNT and CDR2 YYREEE come from the germline V gene (reference sequence). Between the trimmed V and J ends, which lost 4 bases and 8 bases, there was a span of 7 bases.

The CDR3 loop is CSVFDTTEQFF. The CDR3 nucleotides are TGCAGCGTTTTTGACACTACGGAGCAGTTCTTC. This rearrangement joins TRBV29-1 to TRBJ2-1; D remains ambiguous. This CDR3 is built from 11 residues. Looked up from germline, CDR1 is SQVTM and CDR2 is ANQGSEA. The germline V and J ends were trimmed by 5 bases and 10 bases, with 12 bases remaining between them.

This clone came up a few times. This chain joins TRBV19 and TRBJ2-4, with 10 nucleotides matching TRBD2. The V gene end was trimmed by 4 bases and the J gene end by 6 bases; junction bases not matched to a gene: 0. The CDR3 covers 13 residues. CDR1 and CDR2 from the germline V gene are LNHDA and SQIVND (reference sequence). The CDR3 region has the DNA TGTGCCAGTAGTAGGACTAGCGGAAACATTCAGTACTTC. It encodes CASSRTSGNIQYF. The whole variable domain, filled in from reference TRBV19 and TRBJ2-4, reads DGGITQSPKYLFRKEGQNVTLSCEQNLNHDAMYWYRQDPGQGLRLIYYSQIVNDFQKGDIAEGYSVSREKKESFPLTVTSAQKNPTAFYLCASSRTSGNIQYFGAGTRLSVL.

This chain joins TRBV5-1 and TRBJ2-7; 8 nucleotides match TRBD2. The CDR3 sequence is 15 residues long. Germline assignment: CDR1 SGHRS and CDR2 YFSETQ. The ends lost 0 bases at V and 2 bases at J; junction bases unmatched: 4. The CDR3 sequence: CASSLASGGPYEQYF. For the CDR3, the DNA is TGCGCCAGCAGCTTGGCCTCGGGAGGGCCCTACGAGCAGTACTTC.

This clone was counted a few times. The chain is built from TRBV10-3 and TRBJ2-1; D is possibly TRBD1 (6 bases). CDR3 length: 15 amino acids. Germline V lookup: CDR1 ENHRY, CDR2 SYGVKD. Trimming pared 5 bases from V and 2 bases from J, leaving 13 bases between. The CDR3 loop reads CAISSDSAPYNEQFF. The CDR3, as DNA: TGTGCCATCAGTTCGGACAGTGCCCCCTACAATGAGCAGTTCTTC.

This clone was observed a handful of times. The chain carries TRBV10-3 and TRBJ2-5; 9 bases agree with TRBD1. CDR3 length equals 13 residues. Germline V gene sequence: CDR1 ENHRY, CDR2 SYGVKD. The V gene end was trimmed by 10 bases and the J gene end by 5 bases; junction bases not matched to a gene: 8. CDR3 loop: CATRDREEETQYF. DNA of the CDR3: TGTGCCACCCGGGACAGGGAGGAGGAGACCCAGTACTTC.

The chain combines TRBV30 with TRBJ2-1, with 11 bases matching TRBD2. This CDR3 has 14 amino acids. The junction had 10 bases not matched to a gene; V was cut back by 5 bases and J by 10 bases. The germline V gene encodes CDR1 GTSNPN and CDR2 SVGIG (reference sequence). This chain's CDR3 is CAWDFSGGAEEQFF. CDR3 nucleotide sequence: TGTGCCTGGGATTTTAGCGGGGGGGCCGAGGAGCAGTTCTTC.

The CDR3 bases are TGTGCCAGCAGTGAAGGGGAGAGTGGCACTGAAGCTTTCTTT. Protein: CASSEGESGTEAFF. V is TRBV6-4 and J is TRBJ1-1; the D gene is possibly TRBD1 (5 bases). Trimming left V 3 bases short and J 4 bases short, with 12 bases between. CDR3 size: 14 residues. The germline V gene encodes CDR1 MRHNA and CDR2 SNTAGT.

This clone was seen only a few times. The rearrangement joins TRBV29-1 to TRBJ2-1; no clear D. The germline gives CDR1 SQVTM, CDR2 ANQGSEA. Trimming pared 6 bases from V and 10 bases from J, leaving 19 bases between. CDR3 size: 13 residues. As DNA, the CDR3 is TGCAGCGTCGCACGCAACGCTTACATCGAGCAGTTCTTC. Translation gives CSVARNAYIEQFF.

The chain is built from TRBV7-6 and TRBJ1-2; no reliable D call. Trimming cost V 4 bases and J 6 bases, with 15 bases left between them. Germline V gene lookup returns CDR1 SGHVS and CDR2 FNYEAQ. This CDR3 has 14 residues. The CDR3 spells CASSSGRPIDGYTF. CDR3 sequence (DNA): TGTGCCAGCAGCTCCGGACGGCCGATCGATGGCTACACCTTC.

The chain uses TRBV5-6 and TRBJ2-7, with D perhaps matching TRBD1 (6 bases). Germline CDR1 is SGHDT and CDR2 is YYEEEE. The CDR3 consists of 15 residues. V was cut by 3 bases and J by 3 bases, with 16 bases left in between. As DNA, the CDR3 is TGTGCCAGCAGCTGGGGGCAGCCTCTAATCTACGAGCAGTACTTC. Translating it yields CASSWGQPLIYEQYF.

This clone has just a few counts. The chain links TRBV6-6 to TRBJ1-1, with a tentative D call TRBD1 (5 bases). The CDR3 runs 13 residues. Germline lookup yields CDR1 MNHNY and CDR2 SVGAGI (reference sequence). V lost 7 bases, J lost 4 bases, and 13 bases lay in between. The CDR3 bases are TGTGCCAGCACCCAATCAGGGTCCACTGAAGCTTTCTTT. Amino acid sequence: CASTQSGSTEAFF.

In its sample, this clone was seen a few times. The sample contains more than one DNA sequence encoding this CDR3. This chain's CDR3 is CSVEGTDSYEQYF. The CDR3 DNA reads as TGCAGCGTTGAGGGGACAGACTCCTACGAGCAGTACTTC. V usage is TRBV29-1 and J usage is TRBJ2-7; 7 bases align to TRBD1. Germline loops: CDR1 SQVTM, CDR2 ANQGSEA. The trim removed 3 bases at V and 0 bases at J, leaving 2 bases unmatched. CDR3 size: 13 residues.

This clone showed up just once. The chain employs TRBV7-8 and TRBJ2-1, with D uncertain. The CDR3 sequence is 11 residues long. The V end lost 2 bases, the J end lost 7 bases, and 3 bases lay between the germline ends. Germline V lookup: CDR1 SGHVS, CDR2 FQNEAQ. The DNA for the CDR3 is TGTGCCAGCAGCTTAATGAATGAGCAGTTCTTC. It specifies CASSLMNEQFF.

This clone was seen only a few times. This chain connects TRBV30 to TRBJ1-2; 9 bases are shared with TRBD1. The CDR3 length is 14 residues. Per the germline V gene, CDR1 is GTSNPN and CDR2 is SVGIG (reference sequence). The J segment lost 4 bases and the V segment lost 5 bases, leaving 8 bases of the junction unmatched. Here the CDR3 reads CAWPGQGDGYGYTF. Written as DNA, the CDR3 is TGTGCCTGGCCGGGACAGGGAGACGGCTATGGCTACACCTTC. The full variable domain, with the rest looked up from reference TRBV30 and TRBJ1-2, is SQTIHQWPATLVQPVGSPLSLECTVEGTSNPNLYWYRQAAGRGLQLLFYSVGIGQISSEVPQNLSASRPQDRQFILSSKKLLLSDSGFYLCAWPGQGDGYGYTFGSGTRLTVV.

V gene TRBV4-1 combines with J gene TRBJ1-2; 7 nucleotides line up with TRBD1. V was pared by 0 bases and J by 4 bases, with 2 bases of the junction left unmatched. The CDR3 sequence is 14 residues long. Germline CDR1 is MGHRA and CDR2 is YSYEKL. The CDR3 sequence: CASSQEKGAYGYTF. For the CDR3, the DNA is TGCGCCAGCAGCCAAGAGAAGGGGGCCTATGGCTACACCTTC.

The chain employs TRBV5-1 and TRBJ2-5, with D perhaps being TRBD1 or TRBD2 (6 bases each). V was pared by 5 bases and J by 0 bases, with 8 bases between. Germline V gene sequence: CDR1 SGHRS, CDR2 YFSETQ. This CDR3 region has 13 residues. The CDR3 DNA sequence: TGCGCCAGCAGGGGGGGCTACCAAGAGACCCAGTACTTC. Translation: CASRGGYQETQYF.